This T cell receptor beta chain was identified in a study of tumour-infiltrating T cells in Burkitt lymphoma. Study at large: This cohort included all epidemiological subtypes of Burkitt lymphoma.

Sequencing was performed with immunoSEQ multiplex PCR; in TCRdb, only in-frame clones are kept and a portion is missing. Counted here are over 2,000 clones, under 15% occurring once; the ten biggest clones make up 9.5% to 13%. In germline, CDR1 is LNHDA, CDR2 SQIVND (reference sequence). V lost 4 bases and J 8 bases, leaving 20 bases between the germline ends. The CDR3 has 16 amino acids. The clonotype originates from a human donor with Burkitt lymphoma. Sequencing was done on a sample of tumor tissue. The V call is TRBV19, the J call TRBJ1-4; D may be TRBD1 (6 bases). The CDR3 sequence is CASSTATGILREKLFF. The CDR3 DNA sequence: TGTGCCAGTAGTACAGCAACAGGGATACTAAGAGAAAAACTGTTTTTT.